This passage covers 11 T cell receptor beta chains from one sample sequenced in a study of beta chain features in type 1 diabetes. The study's findings and limits: Among patients with Type 1 diabetes, TCRB CDR3s were moderately but significantly shorter in every one of the four CD4+ subsets.

The investigators reverse transcribed all of the isolated RNA, so they sequenced expressed TCRB transcripts. Using immunoSEQ multiplex PCR, the repertoire was profiled, and TCRdb retains in-frame clones only, with some absent. The data contain around 140,000 clones, roughly 10% of them singletons. The antigens of these receptors remain unknown. The sample taken for sequencing was central memory CD4+ T cells from blood. These receptors all come from a man aged 30 to 45 with type 1 diabetes.

This clone was seen a handful of times. The chain recombines TRBV4-2 with TRBJ2-7, with TRBD2 identical over 13 bases. After removal of 6 bases from V and 3 bases from J, the junction contained 5 bases not matched to a gene. Germline assignment: CDR1 LGHNA and CDR2 YNFKEQ. The CDR3 contains 15 residues. CDR3 nucleotides: TGTGCCAGCAGACTTGGGACTAGCGGGGACTACGAGCAGTACTTC. It encodes CASRLGTSGDYEQYF.

The table lists this clone with many counts. CDR3 region: CASSEASNSYEQYF. The CDR3 bases are TGTGCCAGCAGTGAAGCGTCAAACAGCTACGAGCAGTACTTC. The chain carries TRBV6-1 and TRBJ2-7; D gene uncertain. Trimming took off 0 bases at V and 3 bases at J, with 9 bases between the two ends. The germline V gene has CDR1 MNHNS and CDR2 SASEGT. The CDR3 is 14 residues long.

This chain uses TRBV7-2 with TRBJ2-2; D is perhaps TRBD1 (6 bases). The V end lost 1 base, the J end lost 0 bases, and 12 bases lay between the germline ends. Germline assignment: CDR1 SGHTA and CDR2 FQGNSA. The CDR3 spans 17 residues. The CDR3 DNA is TGTGCCAGCAGCTTAGGTTCTCCAGGGGCGAACACCGGGGAGCTGTTTTTT. As protein: CASSLGSPGANTGELFF.

This rearrangement joins TRBV19 to TRBJ1-2; D not resolved. Trimming shortened V by 6 bases and J by 2 bases, and 22 bases separated the two germline ends. This CDR3 spans 17 amino acids. The germline gives CDR1 LNHDA, CDR2 SQIVND (reference sequence). The CDR3 nucleotides read TGTGCCAGTAGATCGCTTGGCGCGGTGAAGACGAACTATGGCTACACCTTC. It yields the protein CASRSLGAVKTNYGYTF.

The chain is built from TRBV19 and TRBJ2-6; no reliable D call. V dropped 3 bases and J dropped 0 bases, with 9 bases sitting between them. The CDR3 consists of 16 residues. CDR1 is LNHDA and CDR2 is SQIVND in the germline V gene (reference sequence). In DNA, the CDR3 is TGTGCCAGTAGTATTGGGCACCTCTCTGGGGCCAACGTCCTGACTTTC. Protein product: CASSIGHLSGANVLTF.

This clone appeared many times. This chain joins TRBV2 and TRBJ2-5; maybe TRBD2 (6 bases). Trimming cost V 2 bases and J 3 bases, with 10 bases left between them. This CDR3 is built from 14 residues. CDR1 is SNHLY, CDR2 FYNNEI, per germline. The CDR3 nucleotides read TGTGCCAGCAGTGAAAGAACTAGCAAAGAGACCCAGTACTTC. It codes for CASSERTSKETQYF.

This clone was observed a few times. Only one base separates this from a far larger clonotype, so it likely reflects a read error. The CDR3 here is CASSLGAGAYNEQFF. The CDR3 region has the DNA TGTGCCAGCAGCTTAGGAGCGGGAGCCTACAATGAGCAGTTCTTC. The rearrangement links TRBV5-6 to TRBJ2-1; 8 positions agree with TRBD2. This CDR3 contains 15 residues. Trimming cost V 2 bases and J 2 bases; bases outside gene matches: 3. The germline gives CDR1 SGHDT, CDR2 YYEEEE.

The V call is TRBV9, the J call TRBJ2-7; no reliable D call. V lost 9 bases, J lost 6 bases, and 16 bases lay in between. CDR3 length equals 12 residues. Looked up from germline, CDR1 is SGDLS and CDR2 is YYNGEE. CDR3 DNA: TGTGCCAACCTGACTTCACCGGGCGAGCAGTACTTC. Protein product: CANLTSPGEQYF.

This clone was detected a few times. The chain recombines TRBV2 with TRBJ1-5; D is possibly TRBD1 (6 bases). V was pared by 4 bases and J by 5 bases, with 9 bases between. The germline gives CDR1 SNHLY, CDR2 FYNNEI. This CDR3 spans 13 amino acids. CDR3 protein: CASSADSYQPQHF. For the CDR3, the DNA is TGTGCCAGCAGTGCGGACAGCTATCAGCCCCAGCATTTT.

This clone was recorded a few times. The rearrangement uses TRBV11-2 and TRBJ1-5; D remains unclear. V was cut by 6 bases and J by 0 bases, with 21 bases left in between. Germline V gene lookup returns CDR1 SGHAT and CDR2 FQNNGV. This CDR3 contains 18 residues. CDR3: CASRSRRIRRSSNQPQHF. The CDR3 DNA reads TGTGCCAGCAGGTCGAGGAGAATACGTAGGAGTAGCAATCAGCCCCAGCATTTT.

This sequence joins TRBV5-6 and TRBJ2-5; 7 bases are shared with TRBD1. CDR3 length equals 17 residues. V was clipped by 3 bases and J by 1 base; unmatched bases: 12. Germline CDR1 SGHDT, CDR2 YYEEEE. CDR3 DNA sequence: TGTGCCAGCAGCTCCCTGGGACAGCCCGGGGTCCAAGAGACCCAGTACTTC. It encodes CASSSLGQPGVQETQYF.